Below, 27 T cell receptor beta chains from the same sample are listed, as sequenced in a study of blood T cell repertoires in COVID-19. The protocol was immunoSEQ multiplex PCR, while the TCRdb copy is restricted to in-frame clones and leaves out a portion. This table has 250,000 to 300,000 clones, roughly 80% appearing once. Sample: PBMCs or T cells enriched from blood (not recorded which). The receptors originated from a man aged 40-50 years who had been exposed to COVID-19.

V is TRBV30 and J is TRBJ1-2; 12 bases align to TRBD1. Germline lookup yields CDR1 GTSNPN and CDR2 SVGIG (reference sequence). This CDR3 is built from 14 residues. J lost 7 bases, V lost 6 bases, and 9 bases had no gene match. The CDR3, as DNA: TGTGCCTGCATACCGGGACAGGGGGCGGCTGGCTACACCTTC. Translating gives CACIPGQGAAGYTF.

The chain carries TRBV10-3 and TRBJ2-3, with a weak D call TRBD2 (5 bases). CDR1 and CDR2 from the germline V gene are ENHRY and SYGVKD. The ends were cut back, 3 bases at V and 3 bases at J, with 10 bases in the middle. This CDR3 spans 14 amino acids. In DNA, the CDR3 is TGTGCCATCAGTGATGGGAGTGGGACAGATACGCAGTATTTT. Protein sequence: CAISDGSGTDTQYF.

V is TRBV7-9 and J is TRBJ2-2; tentative D call: TRBD2 (6 bases). This CDR3 is 14 amino acids long. Trimming shortened V by 10 bases and J by 3 bases, and 15 bases separated the two germline ends. The germline gives CDR1 SEHNR, CDR2 FQNEAQ (reference sequence). This CDR3 is CANQEGRDTGELFF. CDR3 in DNA: TGTGCCAACCAGGAGGGCCGGGACACCGGGGAGCTGTTTTTT.

The gene calls are TRBV19 and TRBJ1-1, with TRBD1 identical over 7 bases. Germline values: CDR1 LNHDA, CDR2 SQIVND (reference sequence). V dropped 1 base and J dropped 5; count of bases not matched to a gene: 4. This CDR3 is 14 amino acids long. The CDR3 coding sequence is TGTGCCAGTAGTATAGGGAGCAGGGGGACTGAAGCTTTCTTT. It specifies CASSIGSRGTEAFF.

The rearrangement uses TRBV29-1 and TRBJ1-1; perhaps TRBD1 as D (6 bases). The CDR3 has 11 amino acids. Germline loops: CDR1 SQVTM, CDR2 ANQGSEA. V dropped 7 bases and J dropped 7 bases, with 13 bases sitting between them. In DNA form, the CDR3 reads TGCAGCGGACAGGCAGACGTTGAAGCTTTCTTT. Its protein is CSGQADVEAFF. Full variable domain (rest looked up from reference TRBV29-1 and TRBJ1-1): SAVISQKPSRDICQRGTSLTIQCQVDSQVTMMFWYRQQPGQSLTLIATANQGSEATYESGFVIDKFPISRPNLTFSTLTVSNMSPEDSSIYLCSGQADVEAFFGQGTRLTVV.

This chain connects TRBV10-3 to TRBJ1-2; D may be TRBD1 (5 bases). This CDR3 has 19 amino acids. Germline assignment: CDR1 ENHRY and CDR2 SYGVKD. V was cut by 3 bases and J by 0 bases, with 23 bases left in between. CDR3 sequence reads: CAISDRSRSGQGPNYGYTF. The CDR3 DNA sequence: TGTGCCATCAGTGATCGGTCGAGGAGCGGGCAGGGACCTAACTATGGCTACACCTTC.

The chain has TRBV4-1 and TRBJ1-2, with a tentative D call TRBD1 (6 bases). CDR3 length: 17 amino acids. CDR1 and CDR2 (germline): MGHRA, YSYEKL. V lost 0 bases to trimming and J lost 5 bases, with 19 bases between them. CDR3 residues: CASSQEQNRGARYGYTF. CDR3 coding DNA: TGCGCCAGCAGCCAAGAGCAAAACCGGGGGGCGCGGTATGGCTACACCTTC.

The V gene is TRBV7-9, the J gene TRBJ2-3, with D perhaps matching TRBD2 (6 bases). V was trimmed by 7 bases and J by 0 bases, leaving 17 bases between them. Germline CDR1 SEHNR, CDR2 FQNEAQ (reference sequence). This CDR3 has 16 residues. This CDR3 is CASNLQGTYSTDTQYF. CDR3 sequence (DNA): TGTGCCAGCAACCTACAAGGGACTTATAGCACAGATACGCAGTATTTT. The full variable domain, rest sourced from reference TRBV7-9 and TRBJ2-3, is DTGVSQNPRHKITKRGQNVTFRCDPISEHNRLYWYRQTLGQGPEFLTYFQNEAQLEKSRLLSDRFSAERPKGSFSTLEIQRTEQGDSAMYLCASNLQGTYSTDTQYFGPGTRLTVL.

This sequence joins TRBV7-3 and TRBJ2-1; 7 nucleotides agree with TRBD2. This CDR3 has 14 amino acids. Germline V gene data show CDR1 as SGHTA and CDR2 as FQGTGA. V was clipped by 8 bases and J by 3 bases; unmatched bases: 7. The CDR3 coding sequence is TGTGCCAGCGGGGGAGGGGCTGGCTACAATGAGCAGTTCTTC. It specifies CASGGGAGYNEQFF.

V is TRBV4-1 and J is TRBJ2-1; TRBD2 matches 12 bases. V dropped 5 bases and J dropped 6; count of bases not matched to a gene: 5. The length of the CDR3 is 15 residues. Germline-derived CDR1 and CDR2 are MGHRA and YSYEKL. The CDR3 spells CASSSASGRANEQFF. In DNA form, the CDR3 reads TGCGCCAGCAGCTCCGCTAGCGGGAGGGCCAATGAGCAGTTCTTC.

With regard to this clone: Within the sample, other DNA sequences also encode this same CDR3. V and J are TRBV20-1 and TRBJ2-5, with D hard to call. The germline gives CDR1 DFQATT, CDR2 SNEGSKA (reference sequence). Trimming took off 4 bases at V and 5 bases at J, with 8 bases between the two ends. The length of the CDR3 is 11 residues. The CDR3 DNA reads TGCAGTGCTACGTTGCAGGAGACCCAGTACTTC. Encoded protein: CSATLQETQYF.

This clone was detected only once. The V and J genes are TRBV13 and TRBJ2-4; D possibly corresponds to TRBD2 (5 bases). V was clipped by 3 bases and J by 7 bases, with 7 bases between them. CDR3 size: 12 residues. Germline-derived CDR1 and CDR2 are PRHDT and FYEKMQ (reference sequence). The CDR3 here is CASSLRANIQYF. The CDR3, as DNA: TGTGCCAGCAGCTTGAGGGCCAACATTCAGTACTTC.

This clone was seen just once. The J gene is TRBJ2-1, the V gene TRBV23-1; 10 nucleotides align to TRBD1. Being an ORF, TRBV23-1 has a function that is uncertain. The CDR3 covers 15 residues. V dropped 2 bases and J dropped 10; count of bases not matched to a gene: 8. The CDR3 loop is CASSQVGQGVGEQFF. DNA for the CDR3: TGCGCCAGCAGTCAAGTCGGACAGGGGGTCGGGGAGCAGTTCTTC.

V usage is TRBV7-3 and J usage is TRBJ1-2, with 7 bases that match TRBD1. This CDR3 has 14 residues. The junction had 4 bases not matched to a gene; V was cut back by 2 bases and J by 4 bases. Germline V lookup: CDR1 SGHTA, CDR2 FQGTGA. CDR3 protein: CASSLGDRVYGYTF. CDR3 DNA sequence: TGTGCCAGCAGCTTAGGAGACAGGGTCTATGGCTACACCTTC.

V gene TRBV6-5 combines with J gene TRBJ2-2; 9 bases agree with TRBD1. The J segment lost 5 bases and the V segment lost 7 bases, leaving 8 bases of the junction unmatched. CDR3 length: 15 residues. Germline CDR1 is MNHEY and CDR2 is SVGAGI. CDR3 region: CASKSQTGGTGELFF. The CDR3 DNA reads as TGTGCCAGCAAATCACAGACAGGGGGGACCGGGGAGCTGTTTTTT.

The chain uses TRBV9 and TRBJ2-7; D perhaps matches TRBD2 (6 bases). The CDR3 runs to 16 residues. V lost 3 bases and J lost 3, with 19 bases in between. The germline gives CDR1 SGDLS, CDR2 YYNGEE. CDR3 sequence: CASSDRPSTSFYEQYF. In DNA, the CDR3 is TGTGCCAGCAGCGATCGCCCCTCGACTAGTTTCTACGAGCAGTACTTC.

V gene TRBV18 combines with J gene TRBJ2-7, with D tentatively TRBD1 (6 bases). Trimming cost V 0 bases and J 0 bases, with 15 bases left between them. Germline V gene data show CDR1 as KGHSH and CDR2 as LQKENI. The CDR3 spans 17 residues. CDR3 residues: CASSPPTGQASSYEQYF. The DNA for the CDR3 is TGTGCCAGCTCACCACCGACGGGACAAGCGAGCTCCTACGAGCAGTACTTC.

V is TRBV12-5 and J is TRBJ1-2, with a possible D match to TRBD1 (5 bases). V shed 6 bases and J shed 0 bases, with 8 bases lying between them. CDR3 length: 13 amino acids. CDR1 and CDR2 (germline): LGHNT, FRNRAP. The CDR3 here is CASGGASNYGYTF. The CDR3 DNA sequence: TGTGCTAGTGGAGGGGCCTCTAACTATGGCTACACCTTC. The entire variable domain, with the rest obtained from reference TRBV12-5 and TRBJ1-2, is as follows: DARVTQTPRHKVTEMGQEVTMRCQPILGHNTVFWYRQTMMQGLELLAYFRNRAPLDDSGMPKDRFSAEMPDATLATLKIQPSEPRDSAVYFCASGGASNYGYTFGSGTRLTVV.

This clone was observed a single time. The V and J genes are TRBV7-9 and TRBJ2-5, with TRBD1 as a possible D gene (6 bases). CDR3 length equals 13 residues. V was pared by 2 bases and J by 6 bases, with 10 bases between. In germline, CDR1 is SEHNR, CDR2 FQNEAQ (reference sequence). Here the CDR3 reads CASSLRQDKTQYF. The CDR3 DNA reads TGTGCCAGCAGCTTAAGACAGGATAAGACCCAGTACTTC.

A few counts support this clone. The identical CDR3 is also encoded by other nucleotide sequences in the sample. V is TRBV7-8 and J is TRBJ1-1, with TRBD1 matching 9 bases. The CDR3 contains 13 residues. V lost 3 bases and J lost 4; bases outside the gene matches: 0. Germline V CDR1 and CDR2: SGHVS, FQNEAQ. The CDR3 DNA follows: TGTGCCAGCAGCTTGGACAGGGGCACTGAAGCTTTCTTT. This encodes CASSLDRGTEAFF.

The V and J genes are TRBV5-1 and TRBJ2-1; 7 bases fit TRBD2. V lost 4 bases to trimming and J lost 5 bases; unmatched junction nucleotides: 9. Germline CDR1 SGHRS, CDR2 YFSETQ. CDR3 length equals 15 residues. CDR3 sequence: CASSLGLYNNNEQFF. The DNA of the CDR3 is TGCGCCAGCAGCCTGGGACTATACAATAACAATGAGCAGTTCTTC.

The chain recombines TRBV19 with TRBJ2-7, with TRBD2 matching over 11 bases. The CDR3 extends over 14 amino acids. Germline V gene data show CDR1 as LNHDA and CDR2 as SQIVND (reference sequence). Germline trimming cut 6 bases from V and 4 bases from J; bases unmatched to any gene: 5. The CDR3 sequence is CASRRASGRYEQYF. The CDR3 region has the DNA TGTGCCAGTAGGAGGGCTAGCGGGAGGTACGAGCAGTACTTC.

CDR3 loop: CASSPKTGIHNSPLHF. CDR3 DNA: TGTGCCAGCAGCCCTAAAACAGGGATACATAATTCACCCCTCCACTTT. The chain carries TRBV7-9 and TRBJ1-6; possible D gene TRBD1, 6 bases. V was cut by 5 bases and J by 5 bases, with 16 bases left in between. CDR1 is SEHNR, CDR2 FQNEAQ, per germline (reference sequence). This CDR3 spans 16 amino acids.

The V call is TRBV27, the J call TRBJ1-5, with a tentative D call TRBD1 (5 bases). The length of the CDR3 is 16 residues. The germline V and J ends were trimmed by 6 bases and 2 bases, with 17 bases remaining between them. CDR1 is MNHEY, CDR2 SMNVEV, per germline (reference sequence). The CDR3 nucleotides read TGTGCCAGCAGACGGGGGAGCAGGGATGGCAATCAGCCCCAGCATTTT. This sequence encodes CASRRGSRDGNQPQHF.

The V gene is TRBV3-1 (or the pseudogene TRBV3-2), the J gene TRBJ1-5; 9 bases agree with TRBD1. V lost 3 bases and J lost 5; bases outside the gene matches: 8. This CDR3 region has 16 residues. Germline V gene data show CDR1 as LGHDT and CDR2 as YNNKEL (reference sequence). The chain's CDR3 is CASSHSTGQGDQPQHF. DNA for the CDR3: TGTGCCAGCAGCCATTCAACGGGACAGGGAGATCAGCCCCAGCATTTT.

V is TRBV21-1 and J is TRBJ1-5; the table's D call of TRBD1 was not tested on the DNA. TRBV21-1 is a recognized pseudogene. CDR3 size: 17 residues. The CDR3 here is CASSKDRGPRGNQPQHF. DNA of the CDR3: TGTGCCAGCAGCAAGGACAGGGGGCCGAGGGGCAATCAGCCCCAGCATTTT.

CDR3 bases: TGTGCCAGCAGCCAAAAAACAGGGTTTCTTTCACCCCTCCACTTT. Encoded protein: CASSQKTGFLSPLHF. The rearrangement links TRBV6-5 to TRBJ1-6, with a possible D match to TRBD1 (6 bases). The CDR3 has 15 amino acids. With 6 bases removed from V and 9 bases from J, the gap between germline ends came to 18 bases. Germline V lookup: CDR1 MNHEY, CDR2 SVGAGI.